This T cell receptor beta chain comes out of a study of T cell changes during pregnancy in multiple sclerosis. Notes on this clone: The sample holds other DNA sequences that translate to the same CDR3.

The CDR3 has 14 amino acids. Trimming took 0 bases from V and 3 from J, leaving 9 bases between them. Germline CDR1 SGDLS, CDR2 YYNGEE. Profiled with immunoSEQ multiplex PCR; TCRdb holds only in-frame clones, not every one. The table has approximately 85,000 clones, approximately 90% seen once. The rearrangement joins TRBV9 to TRBJ1-1; D might be TRBD1 (5 bases). This specimen consisted of peripheral blood, obtained in the first trimester of pregnancy. This TCR was sampled from a female donor with multiple sclerosis, enrolled in a pregnancy study. Here the CDR3 reads CASSVDLRDTEAFF. The CDR3 DNA follows: TGTGCCAGCAGCGTAGACCTCAGGGACACTGAAGCTTTCTTT.